The rows below give T cell receptor beta chains drawn from one sample of a study of human T cells and chemical hapten exposure. TCRdb passed the RACE reads through MiXCR, listing each CDR3 protein once. The repertoire consists of around 150,000 distinct CDR3 sequences, with roughly 14% occurring once and the leading ten covering 1.5% to 2%. Sample: whole blood, taken in connection with sensitization to the hapten diphenylcyclopropenone (DPC). These receptors were taken from a woman aged 25 to 39 with alopecia areata. Some clones in this sample may be carry-over from other donors' samples. The CDR3 runs from the conserved cysteine through the conserved F or W. Fields, in order: V gene, J gene, clone size, D gene, CDR3 length, CDR3 protein, CDR3 DNA. A D gene is named only where the DNA matches it firmly. Part of the rows lack a size; the others show once, few, many or a class for expanded clones.

>TRBV4-1|TRBJ2-7|.|TRBD1|18
CASSHDLRSGTATYEQYF
TGCGCCAGCAGCCACGATTTAAGGTCCGGGACAGCAACCTACGAGCAGTACTTC
>TRBV20-1|TRBJ2-3|.|.|14
CSAATGSVTDTQYF
TGCAGTGCTGCAACAGGGTCGGTCACAGATACGCAGTATTTT
>TRBV19|TRBJ1-5|.|.|14
CASSDASENQPQHF
TGTGCCAGTAGTGATGCTTCAGAGAATCAGCCCCAGCATTTT
>TRBV29-1|TRBJ2-1|.|TRBD2|14
CSATGTSRHNEQFF
TGCAGCGCCACCGGGACTAGTCGCCACAATGAGCAGTTCTTC
>TRBV28|TRBJ1-1|few|.|15
CASRGPGVWNTEAFF
TGTGCCAGCAGGGGCCCTGGGGTATGGAACACTGAAGCTTTCTTT
>TRBV28|TRBJ1-5|few|TRBD1|15
CASTTGGAGGQPQHF
TGTGCCAGCACGACAGGGGGCGCGGGTGGTCAGCCCCAGCATTTT
>TRBV4-2|TRBJ2-2|few|.|15
CASSQAQGLTGELFF
TGTGCCAGCAGCCAAGCACAGGGTTTAACCGGGGAGCTGTTTTTT
>TRBV7-9|TRBJ1-2|.|.|14
CASIGVGGPGGYTF
TGTGCCAGCATCGGAGTGGGGGGACCGGGCGGCTACACCTTC
>TRBV7-6|TRBJ2-2|.|.|16
CASSLGTGWVTGELFF
TGTGCCAGCAGCTTAGGAACGGGATGGGTCACCGGGGAGCTGTTTTTT
>TRBV3-1|TRBJ2-5|.|TRBD2|16
CASSPTGTTGKETQYF
TGTGCCAGCAGCCCTACCGGGACTACCGGCAAAGAGACCCAGTACTTC
>TRBV18|TRBJ2-7|many|TRBD2|15
CASSPRGGQTYEQYF
TGTGCCAGCTCACCCCGGGGGGGGCAAACCTACGAGCAGTACTTC
>TRBV28|TRBJ1-5|few|.|14
CASSLPGSNQPQHF
TGTGCCAGCAGCTTGCCAGGGAGCAATCAGCCCCAGCATTTT
>TRBV6-6|TRBJ2-1|many|TRBD2|18
CASREGELAGGLANEQFF
TGTGCCAGCAGGGAAGGAGAACTAGCGGGGGGGCTGGCCAATGAGCAGTTCTTC
>TRBV5-1|TRBJ2-7|few|.|15
CASEPGSPLSGEQYF
TGCGCCAGCGAACCCGGGAGCCCTCTTTCTGGTGAGCAGTACTTC
>TRBV4-1|TRBJ2-7|few|TRBD2|15
CASSQDPGTISEQYF
TGCGCCAGCAGCCAAGATCCCGGGACTATCAGTGAGCAGTACTTC
>TRBV28|TRBJ1-1|.|TRBD1|15
CASSLSTGVNTEAFF
TGTGCCAGCAGTTTATCTACAGGGGTTAACACTGAAGCTTTCTTT
>TRBV2|TRBJ2-3|few|TRBD2|12
CASSGTSGVVYF
TGTGCCAGCAGCGGGACTAGCGGGGTGGTGTATTTT
>TRBV18|TRBJ1-1|many|.|16
CASSPSATSLGTEAFF
TGTGCCAGCTCACCGTCGGCAACAAGTCTGGGTACTGAAGCTTTCTTT
>TRBV24-1|TRBJ1-2|few|.|14
CATSDSDSPLGYTF
TGTGCCACCAGTGATTCCGACAGCCCTCTGGGCTACACCTTC
>TRBV4-1|TRBJ1-2|many|.|13
CASSHLDSYGYTF
TGCGCCAGCAGCCACCTGGACAGTTATGGCTACACCTTC
>TRBV29-1|TRBJ2-1|.|TRBD2|18
CSVDSPSGRGYTPNEQFF
TGCAGCGTTGATTCCCCTAGCGGGAGGGGATATACCCCCAATGAGCAGTTCTTC
>TRBV6-1|TRBJ2-3|few|TRBD2|14
CAITLADSTDTQYF
TGTGCCATCACACTAGCGGATAGCACAGATACGCAGTATTTT
>TRBV5-6|TRBJ1-1|few|.|15
CASRGHPTGITEAFF
TGTGCCAGCCGGGGACATCCGACGGGGATCACTGAAGCTTTCTTT
>TRBV10-1|TRBJ1-1|.|TRBD1|14
CASSAGQGATEAFF
TGCGCCAGCAGTGCCGGACAGGGGGCGACTGAAGCTTTCTTT
>TRBV9|TRBJ1-1|.|TRBD1|16
CASSAGTGVLNTEAFF
TGTGCCAGCAGTGCCGGGACAGGGGTCCTAAACACTGAAGCTTTCTTT
>TRBV6-6|TRBJ1-1|.|.|16
CASSYPPGGANTEAFF
TGTGCCAGCAGTTACCCGCCCGGGGGCGCGAACACTGAAGCTTTCTTT
>TRBV7-9|TRBJ2-1|many|.|14
CASSYGRERDEQFF
TGTGCCAGCAGCTACGGACGGGAGCGGGATGAGCAGTTCTTC
>TRBV7-6|TRBJ2-5|.|.|13
CASSQRNQETQYF
TGTGCCAGCAGCCAAAGGAATCAAGAGACCCAGTACTTC
>TRBV11-2|TRBJ2-3|.|TRBD2|19
CASSDPPGLAGGRTDTQYF
TGTGCCAGCAGCGATCCCCCGGGACTAGCGGGAGGTCGAACAGATACGCAGTATTTT
>TRBV12-3/TRBV12-4|TRBJ1-1|.|.|14
CASSTQTMNTEAFF
TGTGCCAGCAGTACACAGACAATGAACACTGAAGCTTTCTTT
>TRBV5-1|TRBJ2-3|.|TRBD2|14
CASSGGLGGDTQYF
TGCGCCAGCAGCGGGGGACTAGGCGGTGATACGCAGTATTTT
>TRBV20-1|TRBJ1-6|many|.|13
CSARDRDNSPLHF
TGCAGTGCTAGAGACAGGGATAATTCACCCCTCCACTTT
>TRBV27|TRBJ2-1|few|.|13
CASSYGRGGEQFF
TGTGCCAGCAGTTACGGACGAGGGGGTGAGCAGTTCTTC
>TRBV6-5|TRBJ2-2|few|.|18
CASSYQRNPGLSTGELFF
TGTGCCAGCAGTTACCAACGAAATCCGGGACTGAGCACCGGGGAGCTGTTTTTT
>TRBV3-1|TRBJ2-3|.|TRBD2|16
CASSPLASGGADTQYF
TGTGCCAGCAGCCCCCTAGCTAGCGGGGGCGCAGATACGCAGTATTTT
>TRBV28|TRBJ2-7|.|TRBD1|13
CASLGQGFDEQYF
TGTGCCAGCCTGGGACAGGGGTTCGACGAGCAGTACTTC
>TRBV5-4|TRBJ2-7|.|TRBD1|15
CVSRVDRGNSYEQYF
TGTGTCAGCAGAGTCGACAGGGGCAACTCCTACGAGCAGTACTTC
>TRBV7-2|TRBJ2-7|.|TRBD2|18
CASSLAPSSGSRPYEQYF
TGTGCCAGCAGCTTAGCCCCTTCTAGCGGGAGTCGGCCCTACGAGCAGTACTTC
>TRBV7-9|TRBJ2-5|.|TRBD2|18
CASSSGWSSGSEQETQYF
TGTGCCAGCAGCTCTGGGTGGAGTAGCGGGAGTGAACAAGAGACCCAGTACTTC
>TRBV11-2|TRBJ2-3|.|.|17
CASSLDSDYQSTDTQYF
TGTGCCAGCAGCTTAGACTCTGACTACCAGAGCACAGATACGCAGTATTTT